Listed here is a single TCR beta chain. The data stem from a study of blood T cell repertoires in COVID-19. Overall study context: Sites in the United States, Italy and Spain provided acute and convalescent COVID-19 samples.

V lost 2 bases and J 3 bases, leaving 13 bases between the germline ends. The CDR3 covers 15 residues. The V gene's germline CDR1 is KGHSH and CDR2 LQKENI. How the authors handled the data: The assay estimated nucleated cells by amplifying reference gene primers. Method: immunoSEQ multiplex PCR; TCRdb's copy keeps in-frame clones and lacks some. The D gene and trimming were derived from the DNA, and the V and J assignments and clone size from that table. The table records 490,000 or so clones, 88% of them present only once. The sample was PBMCs or T cells enriched from blood (not recorded which). This clonotype was sampled from a woman between 55 and 75 years old who had recovered from COVID-19. The chain joins TRBV18 to TRBJ1-1; D may be TRBD1 (6 bases). CDR3 nucleotides: TGTGCCAGCTCACCAGTCCCAGGGGTTGACACTGAAGCTTTCTTT. Translated, it gives CASSPVPGVDTEAFF. The entire variable domain, with the rest obtained from reference TRBV18 and TRBJ1-1, is as follows: NAGVMQNPRHLVRRRGQEARLRCSPMKGHSHVYWYRQLPEEGLKFMVYLQKENIIDESGMPKERFSAEFPKEGPSILRIQQVVRGDSAAYFCASSPVPGVDTEAFFGQGTRLTVV.